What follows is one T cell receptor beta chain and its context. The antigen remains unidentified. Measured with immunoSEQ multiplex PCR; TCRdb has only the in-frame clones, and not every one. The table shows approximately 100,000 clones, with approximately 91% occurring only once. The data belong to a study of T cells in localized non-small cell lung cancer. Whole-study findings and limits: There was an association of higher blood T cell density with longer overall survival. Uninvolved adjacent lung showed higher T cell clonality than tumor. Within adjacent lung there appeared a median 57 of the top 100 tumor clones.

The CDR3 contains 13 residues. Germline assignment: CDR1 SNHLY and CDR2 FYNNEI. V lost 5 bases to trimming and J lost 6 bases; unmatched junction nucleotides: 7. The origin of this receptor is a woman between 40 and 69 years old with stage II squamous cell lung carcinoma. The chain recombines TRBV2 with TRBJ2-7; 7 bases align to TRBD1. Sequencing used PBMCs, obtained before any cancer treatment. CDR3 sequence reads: CASSWDSLGEQYF. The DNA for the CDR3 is TGTGCCAGCAGTTGGGACAGCTTGGGCGAGCAGTACTTC.